Listed below are T cell receptor beta chains from one sample, sequenced in a study of blood T cell repertoires in COVID-19. Using immunoSEQ multiplex PCR, the repertoire was profiled, and TCRdb retains in-frame clones only, with some absent. The profile shows about 100,000 clones, around 90% of them singletons. The sample was peripheral blood. The source is a man aged 50-60 years with acute or convalescent COVID-19. The CDR3 runs from the conserved cysteine through the conserved F or W. D genes are given only for firm matches. Size is stated for part of the rows, as once, few or many counts, or as a class when the clone is expanded.

j_gene: TRBJ2-5
d_gene: .
abundance: .
v_gene: TRBV4-1
CDR3nt: TGCGCCAGCAGCAATGGGACATCGCGGGAGACCCAGTACTTC
CDR3aa: CASSNGTSRETQYF

j_gene: TRBJ1-6
d_gene: .
abundance: .
v_gene: TRBV28
CDR3nt: TGTGCCAGGCTGCCCGTGTGTGGACCGGGGAATTCACCCCTCCACTTT
CDR3aa: CARLPVCGPGNSPLHF

j_gene: TRBJ1-1
d_gene: .
abundance: once
v_gene: TRBV7-2
CDR3nt: TGTGCCAGCAGCCCAGGTCCGACGAACACTGAAGCTTTCTTT
CDR3aa: CASSPGPTNTEAFF

j_gene: TRBJ1-4
d_gene: .
abundance: .
v_gene: TRBV19
CDR3nt: TGTGCCAGTAGTATGGGCCTTGAACTGTTTTTT
CDR3aa: CASSMGLELFF

j_gene: TRBJ1-2
d_gene: .
abundance: once
v_gene: TRBV9
CDR3nt: TGTGCCAGCAGCACCCGGACAGACGGCTACACCTTC
CDR3aa: CASSTRTDGYTF

j_gene: TRBJ1-1
d_gene: .
abundance: .
v_gene: TRBV27
CDR3nt: TGTGCCAGCAGTTTTGGGGGCCCGAACACTGAAGCTTTCTTT
CDR3aa: CASSFGGPNTEAFF

j_gene: TRBJ2-1
d_gene: .
abundance: .
v_gene: TRBV5-1
CDR3nt: TGCGCCAGCAGCACGGAAGGGGGGGTCTCCTACAATGAGCAGTTCTTC
CDR3aa: CASSTEGGVSYNEQFF

j_gene: TRBJ2-1
d_gene: TRBD2
abundance: .
v_gene: TRBV20-1
CDR3nt: TGCAGTGCTAGTGTACTAGCGGGGGGTCCAAACAATGAGCAGTTCTTC
CDR3aa: CSASVLAGGPNNEQFF

j_gene: TRBJ2-1
d_gene: TRBD2
abundance: .
v_gene: TRBV11-1
CDR3nt: TGTGCCAGCAGCTTAGCTCGGGGGGGCTACAATGAGCAGTTCTTC
CDR3aa: CASSLARGGYNEQFF

j_gene: TRBJ1-4
d_gene: TRBD1
abundance: .
v_gene: TRBV3-1/TRBV3-2
CDR3nt: TGTGCCAGCAGCCAGGGATACAGGGGGGTAGCAACTAATGAAAAACTGTTTTTT
CDR3aa: CASSQGYRGVATNEKLFF

j_gene: TRBJ1-2
d_gene: TRBD1
abundance: .
v_gene: TRBV2
CDR3nt: TGTGCCAGCAGTGAATGGGACAGGGTCTATGGCTACACCTTC
CDR3aa: CASSEWDRVYGYTF

j_gene: TRBJ2-5
d_gene: TRBD2
abundance: .
v_gene: TRBV7-7
CDR3nt: TGTGCCAGCAGCCTCCTGGGACTAGCGTCAGAGACCCAGTACTTC
CDR3aa: CASSLLGLASETQYF

j_gene: TRBJ1-5
d_gene: .
abundance: .
v_gene: TRBV27
CDR3nt: TGTGCCAGCAGTTCGGACGGGAGTTATCAGCCCCAGCATTTT
CDR3aa: CASSSDGSYQPQHF

j_gene: TRBJ1-2
d_gene: .
abundance: .
v_gene: TRBV11-3
CDR3nt: TGTGCCAGCAGCCTCGGCGGAAACTCCTATGGCTACACCTTC
CDR3aa: CASSLGGNSYGYTF

j_gene: TRBJ1-5
d_gene: TRBD1
abundance: .
v_gene: TRBV6-1
CDR3nt: TGTGCCAGCAGTGTCCGACAGGGAAATAGCAATCAGCCCCAGCATTTT
CDR3aa: CASSVRQGNSNQPQHF

j_gene: TRBJ2-1
d_gene: TRBD1
abundance: .
v_gene: TRBV2
CDR3nt: TGTGCCAGCAGTGAATACTTCGGGACAGGGTACAATGAGCAGTTCTTC
CDR3aa: CASSEYFGTGYNEQFF

j_gene: TRBJ1-5
d_gene: TRBD1
abundance: once
v_gene: TRBV7-9
CDR3nt: TGTGCCAGCAGCTTAGGGACAGGGGTTGGCAATCAGCCCCAGCATTTT
CDR3aa: CASSLGTGVGNQPQHF

j_gene: TRBJ2-7
d_gene: TRBD1
abundance: .
v_gene: TRBV6-4
CDR3nt: TGTGCCAGCAGTGACGGTAGGGACAGGGACTACGAGCAGTACTTC
CDR3aa: CASSDGRDRDYEQYF

j_gene: TRBJ1-2
d_gene: .
abundance: .
v_gene: TRBV19
CDR3nt: TGTGCCAGTAGTTCCGTCAGTGACAGTCTCCCTAACTATGGCTACACCTTC
CDR3aa: CASSSVSDSLPNYGYTF

j_gene: TRBJ2-3
d_gene: .
abundance: .
v_gene: TRBV2
CDR3nt: TGTGCCAGCAGGGACTACCTAAGCACAGATACGCAGTATTTT
CDR3aa: CASRDYLSTDTQYF

j_gene: TRBJ1-4
d_gene: .
abundance: .
v_gene: TRBV9
CDR3nt: TGTGCCAGCAGCGCTGGGGGGGCAACTAATGAAAAACTGTTTTTT
CDR3aa: CASSAGGATNEKLFF

j_gene: TRBJ2-7
d_gene: .
abundance: .
v_gene: TRBV28
CDR3nt: TGTGCCAGCAGTTTACCGACACCCTACGAGCAGTACTTC
CDR3aa: CASSLPTPYEQYF

j_gene: TRBJ2-1
d_gene: .
abundance: once
v_gene: TRBV7-9
CDR3nt: TGTGCCAGCAGCACCACAGCGGAATCTCGGCAGTTCTTC
CDR3aa: CASSTTAESRQFF

j_gene: TRBJ1-1
d_gene: .
abundance: .
v_gene: TRBV3-1/TRBV3-2
CDR3nt: TGTGCCAGCAGCCAAGTACTTCGCGGGAACACTGAAGCTTTCTTT
CDR3aa: CASSQVLRGNTEAFF

j_gene: TRBJ1-6
d_gene: .
abundance: .
v_gene: TRBV5-3
CDR3nt: TGTGCCAGAAGACCTCGTGGACACTATAATTCACCCCTCCACTTT
CDR3aa: CARRPRGHYNSPLHF

j_gene: TRBJ2-1
d_gene: .
abundance: .
v_gene: TRBV12-3/TRBV12-4
CDR3nt: TGTGCCAGCAACCAACTAGCAAGCAATGAGCAGTTCTTC
CDR3aa: CASNQLASNEQFF

j_gene: TRBJ1-4
d_gene: .
abundance: .
v_gene: TRBV28
CDR3nt: TGTGCCAGCAGTTTACCACGGGTAGGAACAACTAATGAAAAACTGTTTTTT
CDR3aa: CASSLPRVGTTNEKLFF

j_gene: TRBJ2-6
d_gene: .
abundance: .
v_gene: TRBV4-1
CDR3nt: TGCGCCAGCAGCTCTCTTTCTGGGGCCAACGTCCTGACTTTC
CDR3aa: CASSSLSGANVLTF

j_gene: TRBJ2-4
d_gene: TRBD2
abundance: .
v_gene: TRBV27
CDR3nt: TGTGCCAGCAGTTTATCGAGCGGGCTAGCGGGGGGGCGGGTCAAAAACATTCAGTACTTC
CDR3aa: CASSLSSGLAGGRVKNIQYF

j_gene: TRBJ2-1
d_gene: .
abundance: .
v_gene: TRBV6-6
CDR3nt: TGTGCCAGCAGTTCGGGTTGGGGGGGGCCCTACAATGAGCAGTTCTTC
CDR3aa: CASSSGWGGPYNEQFF

j_gene: TRBJ2-7
d_gene: TRBD1
abundance: .
v_gene: TRBV6-5
CDR3nt: TGTGCCAGCATCCGACAGGGCGGCTCCTACGAGCAGTACTTC
CDR3aa: CASIRQGGSYEQYF

j_gene: TRBJ1-2
d_gene: TRBD1
abundance: once
v_gene: TRBV6-6
CDR3nt: TGTGCCAGCAAGGGGGCGCCGGATGGCTACACCTTC
CDR3aa: CASKGAPDGYTF

j_gene: TRBJ1-2
d_gene: TRBD1
abundance: .
v_gene: TRBV6-5
CDR3nt: TGTGCCAGCAGTTACACCGGACAGGGACAAGGCTACACCTTC
CDR3aa: CASSYTGQGQGYTF

j_gene: TRBJ2-3
d_gene: TRBD1
abundance: .
v_gene: TRBV18
CDR3nt: TGTGCCAGCTCACCCCAGGGGGCAGGTAAAAGCACAGATACGCAGTATTTT
CDR3aa: CASSPQGAGKSTDTQYF

j_gene: TRBJ2-6
d_gene: TRBD1
abundance: .
v_gene: TRBV5-1
CDR3nt: TGCGCCAGCAGCTTCCGGGACAGGGGGCGCATTATCGCTGGGGCCAACGTCCTGACTTTC
CDR3aa: CASSFRDRGRIIAGANVLTF

j_gene: TRBJ1-1
d_gene: .
abundance: .
v_gene: TRBV7-9
CDR3nt: TGTGCCAGCACAACGGGGAACACTGAAGCTTTCTTT
CDR3aa: CASTTGNTEAFF

j_gene: TRBJ1-4
d_gene: TRBD1
abundance: few
v_gene: TRBV5-1
CDR3nt: TGCGCCAGCAGCTTCGCAGGGGGCCGGGATGAAAAACTGTTTTTT
CDR3aa: CASSFAGGRDEKLFF

j_gene: TRBJ1-1
d_gene: .
abundance: .
v_gene: TRBV29-1
CDR3nt: TGCAGCGTTGGTCAGGGGAACACTGAAGCTTTCTTT
CDR3aa: CSVGQGNTEAFF

j_gene: TRBJ2-5
d_gene: .
abundance: few
v_gene: TRBV5-1
CDR3nt: TGCGCCAGCAGCTTTCGAGGATCCAATCAAGAGACCCAGTACTTC
CDR3aa: CASSFRGSNQETQYF

j_gene: TRBJ1-5
d_gene: .
abundance: .
v_gene: TRBV2
CDR3nt: TGTGCCAGCAGCCCACCCAGCGGGGGCAATCAGCCCCAGCATTTT
CDR3aa: CASSPPSGGNQPQHF

j_gene: TRBJ2-1
d_gene: .
abundance: .
v_gene: TRBV4-2
CDR3nt: TGTGCCAGCAGCCAAGATGGGCGTAACGCCTACAATGAGCAGTTCTTC
CDR3aa: CASSQDGRNAYNEQFF

j_gene: TRBJ1-2
d_gene: TRBD1
abundance: few
v_gene: TRBV19
CDR3nt: TGTGCCAGTAGTAGACAGGGGCCTAACTATGGCTACACCTTC
CDR3aa: CASSRQGPNYGYTF

j_gene: TRBJ1-2
d_gene: .
abundance: .
v_gene: TRBV6-1
CDR3nt: TGTGCCAGCAGTGAACCCCCAGGTGTCTATGGCTACACCTTC
CDR3aa: CASSEPPGVYGYTF

j_gene: TRBJ1-4
d_gene: .
abundance: .
v_gene: TRBV15
CDR3nt: TGTGCCTGCGGACAGCCAAATAATGAAAAACTGTTTTTT
CDR3aa: CACGQPNNEKLFF

j_gene: TRBJ1-1
d_gene: TRBD1
abundance: .
v_gene: TRBV7-3
CDR3nt: TGTGCCAGCAGCTTGACAGGGAGAGGGCGAAACACTGAAGCTTTCTTT
CDR3aa: CASSLTGRGRNTEAFF

j_gene: TRBJ1-4
d_gene: TRBD1
abundance: .
v_gene: TRBV4-3
CDR3nt: TGCGCCAGCAGCCAAATTCGATCCCGGGGACAGGGGGGAGAAAAACTGTTTTTT
CDR3aa: CASSQIRSRGQGGEKLFF

j_gene: TRBJ1-3
d_gene: TRBD1
abundance: .
v_gene: TRBV6-5
CDR3nt: TGTGCCAGCGGGGACAGGGGGTCTGGAAACACCATATATTTT
CDR3aa: CASGDRGSGNTIYF